This T cell receptor (beta chain) was sequenced for a study of T cells expressing NK-cell markers. Study-wide results and limits: Whether the expanded NKG2C+ T cell clones recognized HCMV remained unclear. NKG2C+ dominant clonotype frequencies in more than 5 donors were roughly 1.0-7.5% of CD8+ T cells.

As for this clonotype: The antigen is unknown.

TCRdb re-called the 5' RACE reads; every CDR3 protein appears as one record, without DNA. The sample shows 120,000 to 150,000 distinct CDR3 sequences, and roughly 12% sits with its ten largest clones. This CDR3 has 14 amino acids. Germline V gives CDR1 WSHSY, CDR2 SAAADI. The V gene is TRBV10-2, the J gene TRBJ1-2; TCRdb's D call of TRBD1 is untestable without DNA. The receptor was isolated from a man younger than 30 in good health. Sequenced material: blood T cells: a sorted CD56 or NKG2C T cell subset, CD4+ or CD8+ T cells, or bulk PBMC T cells (not recorded which). The CDR3 is CASSGIPGRTRSTF.